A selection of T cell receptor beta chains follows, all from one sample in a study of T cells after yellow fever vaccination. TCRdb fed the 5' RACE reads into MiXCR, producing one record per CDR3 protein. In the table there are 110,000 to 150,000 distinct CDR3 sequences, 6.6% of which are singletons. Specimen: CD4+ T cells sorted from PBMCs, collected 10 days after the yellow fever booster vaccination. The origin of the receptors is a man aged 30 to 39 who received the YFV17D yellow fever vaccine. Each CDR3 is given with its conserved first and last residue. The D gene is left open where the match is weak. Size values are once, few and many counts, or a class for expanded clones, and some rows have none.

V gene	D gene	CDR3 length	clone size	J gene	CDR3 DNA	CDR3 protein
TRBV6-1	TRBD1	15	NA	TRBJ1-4	TGTGCCAGCGGACCTGGACAGGGGGCGTCCGAAAAACTGTTTTTT	CASGPGQGASEKLFF
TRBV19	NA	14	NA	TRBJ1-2	TGTGCCAGTAGCCCCCGGGGGACCTCCTATGGCTACACCTTC	CASSPRGTSYGYTF
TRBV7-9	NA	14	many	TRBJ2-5	TGTGCCAGCAGCTCCGGGGGTAGCCAAGAGACCCAGTACTTC	CASSSGGSQETQYF
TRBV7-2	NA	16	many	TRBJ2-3	TGTGCCAGCAGCTTAGCCCCGGGATTGGGTACAGATACGCAGTATTTT	CASSLAPGLGTDTQYF
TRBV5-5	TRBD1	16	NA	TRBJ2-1	TGTGCCAGCAGCCGGGAAGAGGGGGCTCGGGGAAATGAGCAGTTCTTC	CASSREEGARGNEQFF
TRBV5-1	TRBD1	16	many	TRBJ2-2	TGCGCCAGCAATGGACAGGGAAATACTGTATCCGGGGAGATGTTTTTT	CASNGQGNTVSGEMFF
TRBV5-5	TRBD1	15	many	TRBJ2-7	TGTGCCAGCAGCCCAACGGGGACAGTCTCCTACGAGCAGTACTTC	CASSPTGTVSYEQYF
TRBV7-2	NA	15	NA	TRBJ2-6	TGTGCCAGCAGCCAGGGGGGTGGTGGGGCCAACGTCCTGACTTTC	CASSQGGGGANVLTF
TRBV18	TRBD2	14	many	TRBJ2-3	TGTGCCAGCTCACCGACTAGCCTTAGGGATACGCAGTATTTT	CASSPTSLRDTQYF
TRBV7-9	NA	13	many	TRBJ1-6	TGTGCCAGCAGCTACGTTGGGAATTCACCCCTCCACTTT	CASSYVGNSPLHF
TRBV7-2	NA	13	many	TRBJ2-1	TGTGCCAGCAGCTTAGTAGCCGGGAAAGAGCAGTTCTTC	CASSLVAGKEQFF
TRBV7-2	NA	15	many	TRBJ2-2	TGTGCCAGCAGCCTCATCGGGGGACTCACCGGGGAGCTGTTTTTT	CASSLIGGLTGELFF
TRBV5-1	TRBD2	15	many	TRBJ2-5	TGCGCCAGCAGCGCACTAGCGGGAGTTAGAGAGACCCAGTACTTC	CASSALAGVRETQYF
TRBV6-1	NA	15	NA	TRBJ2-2	TGTGCCAGCACCCCGAGAGCGGTCGGCACCGGGGAGCTGTTTTTT	CASTPRAVGTGELFF
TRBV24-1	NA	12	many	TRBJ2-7	TGTGCCACCAGTGATTCCCGGTACGAGCAGTACTTC	CATSDSRYEQYF
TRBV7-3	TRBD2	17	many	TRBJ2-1	TGTGCCAGCAGCTACTTGCGGTCGCGGGAGGGCTACAATGAGCAGTTCTTC	CASSYLRSREGYNEQFF
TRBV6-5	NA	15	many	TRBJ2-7	TGTGCCAGCAAGCCCACAGACAGGCACTCCTACGAGCAGTACTTC	CASKPTDRHSYEQYF
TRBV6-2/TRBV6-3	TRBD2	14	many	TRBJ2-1	TGTGCCAGCCGACTAGCGGGCGGAGGGAGCGAGCAGTTCTTC	CASRLAGGGSEQFF
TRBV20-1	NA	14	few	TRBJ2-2	TGCAGTGCTAGAGAGATAGATTTCGTCGGGGAGCTGTTTTTT	CSAREIDFVGELFF
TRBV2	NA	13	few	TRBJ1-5	TGTGCCAGCAGTGTGGAAACGGCTCAACCCCAGCATTTT	CASSVETAQPQHF
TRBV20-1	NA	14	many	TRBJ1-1	TGCAGTGCCATAGGGAAAAGGACAGAGAGTAGAGCTTTCTTT	CSAIGKRTESRAFF
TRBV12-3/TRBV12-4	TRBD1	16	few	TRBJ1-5	TGTGCCAGCAGTTTAGGAGTGGGACAGGGCAATCAGCCCCAGCATTTT	CASSLGVGQGNQPQHF
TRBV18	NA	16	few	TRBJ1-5	TGTGCCAGCTCACCAAATGCGGGGGGTGCCCATCAGCCCCAGCATTTT	CASSPNAGGAHQPQHF
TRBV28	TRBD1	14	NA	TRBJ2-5	TGTGCCAGCAGCCCCCGGGACAGGCAAGAGACCCAGTACTTC	CASSPRDRQETQYF
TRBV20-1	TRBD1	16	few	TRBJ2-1	TGCAGTGCTAATATACGGACAGGGGGCTCCTACAATGAGCAGTTCTTC	CSANIRTGGSYNEQFF
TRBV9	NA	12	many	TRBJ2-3	TGTGCCAGCAGCTTCCCCCAAGATACGCAGTATTTT	CASSFPQDTQYF
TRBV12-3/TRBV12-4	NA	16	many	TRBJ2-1	TGTGCCAGCAGGCCCCTCACTAGCCTCTCCTACAATGAGCAGTTCTTC	CASRPLTSLSYNEQFF
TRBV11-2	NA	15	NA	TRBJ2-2	TGTGCCAGCAGCTTAGGGGTCGCGCCGAGTGGGGAGCTGTTTTTT	CASSLGVAPSGELFF
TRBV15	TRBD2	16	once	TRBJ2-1	TGTGCCACCAGCAGAGATCGCGGGGGTTCCTACAATGAGCAGTCCTTC	CATSRDRGGSYNEQSF
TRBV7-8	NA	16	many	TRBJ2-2	TGTGCCAGCAGCTTAGCGGGCGGGACCAACACCGGGGAGCTGTTTTTT	CASSLAGGTNTGELFF
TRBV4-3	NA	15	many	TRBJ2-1	TGCGCCAGCAGCGACTTAGGACAGGGAGGGAATGAGCAGTTCTTC	CASSDLGQGGNEQFF
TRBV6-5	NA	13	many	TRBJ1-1	TGTGCCAGCAACCGGGACGTAAACACTGAAGCTTTCTTT	CASNRDVNTEAFF
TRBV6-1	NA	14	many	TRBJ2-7	TGTGCCAGCAGTGTCCTACAGGGACCCTACGAGCAGTACTTC	CASSVLQGPYEQYF
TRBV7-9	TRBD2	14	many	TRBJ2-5	TGTGCCAGCAGCCTAGGACTAGCGGGGGAGACCCAGTACTTC	CASSLGLAGETQYF
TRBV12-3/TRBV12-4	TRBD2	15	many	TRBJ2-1	TGTGCCAGCAGTCTACTAGCGGGGGGCTACAGTGAGCAGTTCTTC	CASSLLAGGYSEQFF
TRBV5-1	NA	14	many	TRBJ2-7	TGCGCCAGCAGCCTGGGACACCAAGCCTACGAGCAGTACTTC	CASSLGHQAYEQYF
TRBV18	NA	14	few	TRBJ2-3	TGTGCCAGCTCACCAGGAGTAGCGTCGGATACGCAGTATTTT	CASSPGVASDTQYF
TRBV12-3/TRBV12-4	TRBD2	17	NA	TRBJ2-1	TGTGCCAGCAGTCCTTTGGCGGGAGGACTTACTAACAATGAGCAGTTCTTC	CASSPLAGGLTNNEQFF
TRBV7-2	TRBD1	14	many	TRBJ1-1	TGTGCCAGCAGCCTTACAGGGGCGGGCACTGAAGCTTTCTTT	CASSLTGAGTEAFF
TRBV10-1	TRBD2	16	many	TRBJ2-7	TGCGCCAGCAGTGAGAGGGCTAGCGGGGTCCCCTACGAGCAGTACTTC	CASSERASGVPYEQYF
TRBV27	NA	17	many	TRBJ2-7	TGTGCCAGCAGTTTATCGATGGGTAGCGGAGGCTTCTACGAGCAGTACTTC	CASSLSMGSGGFYEQYF
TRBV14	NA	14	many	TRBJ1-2	TGTGCCAGCAGTCCCTTCGGCAGATCCTATGGCTACACCTTC	CASSPFGRSYGYTF
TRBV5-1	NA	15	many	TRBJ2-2	TGCGCCAGCAAGTATGCGGACAGGAACACCGGGGAGCTGTTTTTT	CASKYADRNTGELFF
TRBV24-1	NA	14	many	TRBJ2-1	TGTGCCACCAGTGAAGGGGGCTCCTACAATGAGCAGTTCTTC	CATSEGGSYNEQFF
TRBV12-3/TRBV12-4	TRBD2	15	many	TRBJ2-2	TGTGCCAGCATTCCGGGACTAGCGGGCACCGGGGAGCTGTTTTTT	CASIPGLAGTGELFF
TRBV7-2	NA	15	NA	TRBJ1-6	TGTGCCAGCAGCTTAAGGTGGACAGATAATTCACCCCTCCACTTT	CASSLRWTDNSPLHF
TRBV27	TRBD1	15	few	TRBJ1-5	TGTGCCAGCAGTCCGGGACAGGGGGGAAGACAGCCCCAGCATTTT	CASSPGQGGRQPQHF
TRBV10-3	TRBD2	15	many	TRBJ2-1	TGTGCCATCAGTGAGGGGACTAGCGGATACAATGAGCAGTTCTTC	CAISEGTSGYNEQFF
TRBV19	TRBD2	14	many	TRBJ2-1	TGTGCCAGTAGTATAACGGGAGGGCCGCCTGAGCAGTTCTTC	CASSITGGPPEQFF
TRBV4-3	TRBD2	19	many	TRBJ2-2	TGCGCCAGCAGCCCCGGACTAGCGGGAGGTGGAGGGATGACCGGGGAGCTGTTTTTT	CASSPGLAGGGGMTGELFF